Listed here are 24 T cell receptor beta chains from one sample, sequenced in a study of blood T cells in healthy people across ages. A second PCR of 7 to 11 cycles used a sample-barcoded 5' primer and a J-beta primer mix. In TCRdb, the 5' RACE reads were re-called with MiXCR into one record per CDR3 protein. Altogether some 1.4 million distinct CDR3 sequences are present, around 42% being singletons, with the ten largest covering roughly 8.2%. The sequenced material came from blood. All receptors come from a woman under 30 in good health.

V gene TRBV19 combines with J gene TRBJ2-5; TRBD2 matches at 13 bases. The assigned J gene may be wrong: the sequence end matches TRBJ2-7 better. The CDR3 totals 17 residues. Germline V gene sequence: CDR1 LNHDA, CDR2 SQIVND (reference sequence). This CDR3 is CASSGTSGKFDAYEQYF. Here the CDR3 DNA reads TGTGCCAGTAGTGGGACTAGCGGGAAATTCGATGCCTACGAGCAGTACTTC.

This clonotype was detected only a few times. V usage is TRBV29-1 and J usage is TRBJ2-1, with D uncertain. Judging by the DNA end, TRBJ2-7 fits better; the J call may be wrong. This CDR3 has 12 amino acids. The germline V gene encodes CDR1 SQVTM and CDR2 ANQGSEA. CDR3 loop: CSVGAAYNEQYF. CDR3 DNA: TGCAGCGTTGGGGCAGCCTACAATGAGCAGTACTTC.

The chain links TRBV7-2 to TRBJ2-7; 8 bases are shared with TRBD2. Germline trimming cut 4 bases from V and 5 bases from J; bases unmatched to any gene: 10. The CDR3 consists of 15 residues. Germline lookup yields CDR1 SGHTA and CDR2 FQGNSA. The CDR3 DNA follows: TGTGCCAGCAGCTCCTCCGGCCTAGCGGGCCACGAGCAGTACTTC. Encoded protein: CASSSSGLAGHEQYF.

The chain employs TRBV20-1 and TRBJ2-5, with D uncertain. This CDR3 has 12 amino acids. The germline V gene encodes CDR1 DFQATT and CDR2 SNEGSKA (reference sequence). V was trimmed by 5 bases and J by 4 bases, leaving 11 bases between them. The CDR3: CSAYQSAETQYF. CDR3 nucleotide sequence: TGCAGTGCTTACCAGTCGGCAGAGACCCAGTACTTC.

The chain is built from TRBV20-1 and TRBJ2-7, with a weak D call TRBD2 (5 bases). Trimming cost V 2 bases and J 3 bases, with 17 bases left between them. Germline CDR1 DFQATT, CDR2 SNEGSKA (reference sequence). The CDR3 loop spans 15 amino acids. CDR3 region: CSARTPRRQIYEQYF. CDR3 nucleotides: TGCAGTGCTAGAACCCCGCGGAGGCAGATCTACGAGCAGTACTTC.

This chain connects TRBV20-1 to TRBJ1-2; TRBD1 agrees at 8 bases. V dropped 3 bases and J dropped 6; count of bases not matched to a gene: 21. Germline V gene lookup returns CDR1 DFQATT and CDR2 SNEGSKA (reference sequence). CDR3 size: 18 residues. The CDR3 DNA sequence: TGCAGTGCTAGTAAAGGGAGCGGTCTAGGACAGGGAGGGGATGGCTACACCTTC. It translates to CSASKGSGLGQGGDGYTF.

In this sample, this clonotype turned up a few times. The chain joins TRBV6-1 to TRBJ1-6; D is unresolved. V shed 1 base and J shed 13 bases, with 17 bases lying between them. The CDR3 consists of 15 residues. Germline lookup yields CDR1 MNHNS and CDR2 SASEGT. CDR3 sequence reads: CASSEVRTAVSPLHF. The DNA for the CDR3 is TGTGCCAGCAGTGAAGTTAGGACGGCAGTTTCCCCCCTCCACTTT.

The chain links TRBV2 to TRBJ2-5, with a tentative D call TRBD2 (7 bases). Looked up from germline, CDR1 is SNHLY and CDR2 is FYNNEI. The CDR3 runs to 16 residues. V dropped 2 bases and J dropped 11 bases, with 24 bases sitting between them. CDR3 residues: CASSERGASVYNEQYF. In DNA form, the CDR3 reads TGTGCCAGCAGTGAACGGGGGGCGTCGGTTTACAATGAGCAGTACTTC.

The V gene is TRBV6-5, the J gene TRBJ2-7; 7 bases are shared with TRBD2. The CDR3 runs to 16 residues. The V and J ends lost 6 bases and 3 bases, in that order; junction bases with no gene match: 14. Germline loops: CDR1 MNHEY, CDR2 SVGAGI. CDR3 sequence reads: CASSRSSGDLIYEQYF. CDR3 DNA sequence: TGTGCCAGCAGCCGCTCAAGCGGGGATCTTATCTACGAGCAGTACTTC.

This chain connects TRBV27 to TRBJ1-2, with a possible D match to TRBD1 (5 bases). V dropped 4 bases and J dropped 2 bases, with 20 bases sitting between them. There are 17 residues in the CDR3. The germline CDR1 and CDR2 sequences are MNHEY and SMNVEV (reference sequence). CDR3 sequence (DNA): TGTGCCAGCAGTTCCCGGACAACGGACACCGGGAACTATGGCTACACCTTC. Protein product: CASSSRTTDTGNYGYTF.

The V gene is TRBV10-3, the J gene TRBJ2-4, with 8 bases fitting TRBD2. Germline V lookup: CDR1 ENHRY, CDR2 SYGVKD. The CDR3 loop spans 15 amino acids. V shed 6 bases and J 13 bases; nucleotides not matched to a gene: 17. The CDR3 here is CAIRGLGSSYNEQYF. As DNA, the CDR3 is TGTGCCATCAGGGGACTAGGTAGCTCCTACAATGAGCAGTACTTC.

The J gene is TRBJ2-7, the V gene TRBV6-5; 7 nucleotides agree with TRBD2. This CDR3 region has 16 residues. After removal of 2 bases from V and 7 bases from J, the junction contained 14 bases not matched to a gene. The germline CDR1 and CDR2 sequences are MNHEY and SVGAGI. The CDR3 DNA reads TGTGCCAGCAGTTACGGCTCGCGGGAGCTACACAATGAGCAGTACTTC. Its translation: CASSYGSRELHNEQYF.

This clonotype was observed a few times. V is TRBV5-1 and J is TRBJ1-2; 7 nucleotides agree with TRBD1. Trimming took 4 bases from V and 8 from J; bases not matched to a gene: 5. From germline, CDR1 is SGHRS and CDR2 YFSETQ. The CDR3 contains 12 residues. The CDR3 DNA follows: TGCGCCAGCAGCCCACCGGGACAGGGCTACACCTTC. It is translated as CASSPPGQGYTF. Looking up the rest from reference TRBV5-1 and TRBJ1-2 gives the full variable domain: KAGVTQTPRYLIKTRGQQVTLSCSPISGHRSVSWYQQTPGQGLQFLFEYFSETQRNKGNFPGRFSGRQFSNSRSEMNVSTLELGDSALYLCASSPPGQGYTFGSGTRLTVV.

This clonotype came up a few times. The chain uses TRBV20-1 and TRBJ1-1; D not certain. V lost 0 bases to trimming and J lost 6 bases, with 11 bases between them. This CDR3 is built from 13 residues. Per the germline V gene, CDR1 is DFQATT and CDR2 is SNEGSKA (reference sequence). This chain's CDR3 is CSARDKWWAEAFF. CDR3 bases: TGCAGTGCTAGAGATAAGTGGTGGGCTGAAGCTTTCTTT.

The chain has TRBV7-9 and TRBJ2-6; D possibly corresponds to TRBD1 (5 bases). Germline-derived CDR1 and CDR2 are SEHNR and FQNEAQ (reference sequence). With 3 bases removed from V and 0 bases from J, the gap between germline ends came to 12 bases. The CDR3 has 17 residues. CDR3 loop: CASSFWGRHSGANVLTF. The CDR3 DNA reads TGTGCCAGCAGCTTTTGGGGCAGGCACTCTGGGGCCAACGTCCTGACTTTC.

This chain connects TRBV28 to TRBJ1-5; possible D gene TRBD1, 6 bases. Germline CDR1 and CDR2: MDHEN and SYDVKM. V dropped 5 bases and J dropped 4 bases, with 12 bases sitting between them. This CDR3 comprises 14 residues. CDR3 loop: CASSRPTGNQPQHF. The CDR3 nucleotides are TGTGCCAGCAGTCGGCCCACAGGGAATCAGCCCCAGCATTTT.

The chain combines TRBV7-2 with TRBJ1-6; D ambiguous. V shed 4 bases and J shed 0 bases, with 19 bases lying between them. Per the germline V gene, CDR1 is SGHTA and CDR2 is FQGNSA. The CDR3 totals 19 residues. The CDR3 DNA sequence: TGTGCCAGCAGCTCGCCGCGTGGTCGGGTGAGCTCCTATAATTCACCCCTCCACTTT. Encoded protein: CASSSPRGRVSSYNSPLHF.

The V gene is TRBV7-2, the J gene TRBJ2-3; 12 bases match TRBD2. In germline, CDR1 is SGHTA, CDR2 FQGNSA. This CDR3 contains 19 residues. The V segment lost 5 bases and the J segment 6 bases; nucleotides outside the gene matches: 18. CDR3: CASSRRAASGGAGSDTQYF. CDR3 DNA: TGTGCCAGCAGCCGAAGGGCGGCTAGCGGGGGGGCAGGGAGTGATACGCAGTATTTT.

The sample holds a few counts of this clonotype. The rearrangement uses TRBV7-2 and TRBJ2-1; 12 positions agree with TRBD2. This CDR3 comprises 17 residues. Germline trimming cut 5 bases from V and 7 bases from J; bases unmatched to any gene: 12. Germline V gives CDR1 SGHTA, CDR2 FQGNSA. The CDR3 DNA sequence: TGTGCCAGCAGCCCCACGACTAGCGGGAGCAGTTGGAATGAGCAGTTCTTC. It specifies CASSPTTSGSSWNEQFF.

In this sample, this clonotype turned up a few times. The chain employs TRBV7-2 and TRBJ2-1, with D perhaps assigned TRBD1 or TRBD2 (5 bases each). The ends were cut back, 1 base at V and 15 bases at J, with 22 bases in the middle. The V gene's germline CDR1 is SGHTA and CDR2 FQGNSA. This CDR3 spans 15 amino acids. The DNA for the CDR3 is TGTGCCAGCAGCTTAGTAGCCGGGACCCCCGGTCGACGGTTCTTC. Its translation: CASSLVAGTPGRRFF.

The CDR3 protein is CASSPDAGVNSNQPQHF. The CDR3 nucleotides are TGTGCCAGCAGCCCTGATGCAGGGGTCAATAGCAATCAGCCCCAGCATTTT. V usage is TRBV5-5 and J usage is TRBJ1-5; TRBD1 is a possible D gene (6 bases). CDR3 size: 17 residues. Germline CDR1 reads SGHKS; CDR2 reads YYEKEE (reference sequence). V was shortened by 4 bases and J by 0 bases, with 17 bases between the two germline ends.

The V gene is TRBV5-6, the J gene TRBJ2-7, with 7 bases lining up with TRBD1. There are 15 residues in the CDR3. Germline-derived CDR1 and CDR2 are SGHDT and YYEEEE. With V trimmed by 0 bases and J by 3 bases, 6 bases remained unmatched. CDR3 protein: CASSLAPNRGYEQYF. The CDR3 nucleotides are TGTGCCAGCAGCTTGGCCCCCAACAGGGGCTACGAGCAGTACTTC.

In its sample, this clonotype was seen a few times. The J gene is TRBJ1-6, the V gene TRBV9, with D possibly TRBD1 on 5 matching bases. CDR3 length: 15 residues. Germline V lookup: CDR1 SGDLS, CDR2 YYNGEE. V lost 5 bases to trimming and J lost 7 bases, with 16 bases between them. Written as DNA, the CDR3 is TGTGCCAGCAGTAATTACGGGACGGGGAATTCACCCCTCCACTTT. It codes for CASSNYGTGNSPLHF. The variable domain in full, completed from reference TRBV9 and TRBJ1-6, reads DSGVTQTPKHLITATGQRVTLRCSPRSGDLSVYWYQQSLDQGLQFLIQYYNGEERAKGNILERFSAQQFPDLHSELNLSSLELGDSALYFCASSNYGTGNSPLHFGNGTRLTVT.

This clonotype was seen at least ten times. The chain uses TRBV5-1 and TRBJ2-3; D unclear. This CDR3 region has 13 residues. Germline CDR1 reads SGHRS; CDR2 reads YFSETQ. Deletions cut 1 base from V and 4 bases from J, with 7 bases between. Here the CDR3 DNA reads TGCGCCAGCAGCTTGTCGAGCCCAGATACGCAGTATTTT. Translated: CASSLSSPDTQYF.